This passage covers 10 T cell receptor beta chains from one sample sequenced in a study of beta chain features in type 1 diabetes. Expressed TCRB transcripts were sequenced, since all the RNA that had been isolated was reverse transcribed. Sequencing was performed with immunoSEQ multiplex PCR; in TCRdb, only in-frame clones are kept and a portion is missing. The repertoire includes over 100,000 clones, under 40% of them detected once, and approximately 0.065% sits in the top ten. The sample comprised stem cell memory CD4+ T cells from blood. Every receptor here comes from a woman under 30 in good health.

The rearrangement links TRBV19 to TRBJ2-7; D possibly corresponds to TRBD1 (5 bases). The CDR3 runs 15 residues. Trimming removed 3 bases at V and 2 bases at J, with 14 bases between. Germline CDR1 LNHDA, CDR2 SQIVND (reference sequence). DNA of the CDR3: TGTGCCAGTAGTATTCTGGGGCAATCCCCCTACGAGCAGTACTTC. Protein sequence: CASSILGQSPYEQYF.

V is TRBV28 and J is TRBJ1-1; 10 bases are a match to TRBD1. Germline V CDR1 and CDR2: MDHEN, SYDVKM. The CDR3 is made up of 15 amino acids. The trim removed 6 bases at V and 4 bases at J, leaving 8 bases unmatched. CDR3: CASRTGQGDGTEAFF. CDR3 in DNA: TGTGCCAGCAGAACCGGACAGGGGGATGGCACTGAAGCTTTCTTT.

This clone was detected a few times. The rearrangement uses TRBV6-4 and TRBJ2-3; D is ambiguous. Germline V lookup: CDR1 MRHNA, CDR2 SNTAGT. CDR3 size: 15 residues. V lost 2 bases to trimming and J lost 2 bases, with 11 bases between them. The CDR3 DNA follows: TGTGCCAGCAGTGACATGTTATCGTCCACAGATACGCAGTATTTT. Translation: CASSDMLSSTDTQYF.

The rearrangement links TRBV28 to TRBJ1-1, with D unresolved. Germline V gene data show CDR1 as MDHEN and CDR2 as SYDVKM. The CDR3 consists of 16 residues. Trimming took 3 bases from V and 4 from J, leaving 18 bases between them. Here the CDR3 DNA reads TGTGCCAGCAGTTTTTCAGACCTGAGGCGGTCCACTGAAGCTTTCTTT. As protein: CASSFSDLRRSTEAFF.

This rearrangement joins TRBV5-1 to TRBJ1-2; D gene ambiguous. CDR1 is SGHRS and CDR2 is YFSETQ in the germline V gene. V lost 0 bases and J 8 bases, leaving 8 bases between the germline ends. This CDR3 is 12 amino acids long. CDR3 amino acids: CASSLAGYGYTF. CDR3 in DNA: TGCGCCAGCAGCTTGGCCGGGTACGGCTACACCTTC.

This clone has only a few counts. V and J are TRBV29-1 and TRBJ2-1, with 11 bases lining up with TRBD2. V shed 0 bases, J shed 1 base, and the junction held 5 bases outside the gene matches. This CDR3 spans 17 amino acids. The germline gives CDR1 SQVTM, CDR2 ANQGSEA. The CDR3 DNA reads as TGCAGCGTTGAAGACGCTAGCGGGAGGTATTCCTACAATGAGCAGTTCTTC. Its translation: CSVEDASGRYSYNEQFF.

This clone was detected only a few times. CDR3 protein: CASSSWDRTTYEQYF. The CDR3 DNA follows: TGTGCCAGCAGTTCATGGGACAGGACGACCTACGAGCAGTACTTC. The V gene is TRBV2, the J gene TRBJ2-7, with TRBD1 identical over 8 bases. Germline CDR1 SNHLY, CDR2 FYNNEI. V shed 5 bases, J shed 2 bases, and the junction held 8 bases outside the gene matches. This CDR3 has 15 residues.

CDR3 sequence (DNA): TGTGCCAGCTCACCCAGGGGCACAGATACGCAGTATTTT. As protein: CASSPRGTDTQYF. The chain uses TRBV18 and TRBJ2-3; maybe TRBD1 (5 bases). CDR3 size: 13 residues. Germline V lookup: CDR1 KGHSH, CDR2 LQKENI. V was trimmed by 3 bases and J by 1 base, leaving 5 bases between them.

This clone was detected once. This chain connects TRBV7-2 to TRBJ2-3; possible D gene TRBD2, 5 bases. Germline CDR1 and CDR2: SGHTA and FQGNSA. This CDR3 is 14 amino acids long. The V end was cut by 5 bases, the J end by 0 bases, with 9 bases between. CDR3 in amino acids: CASSHQRSTDTQYF. In nucleotides, the CDR3 is TGTGCCAGCAGCCATCAGCGGAGCACAGATACGCAGTATTTT.

This chain joins TRBV4-3 and TRBJ1-1; a possible D gene is TRBD1 (5 bases). V was trimmed by 3 bases and J by 5 bases, leaving 7 bases between them. CDR1 is LGHNA, CDR2 YSLEER, per germline. The CDR3 is 12 residues long. The CDR3 nucleotides read TGCGCCAGCAGCCATGGGGGGACTGAAGCTTTCTTT. Translating gives CASSHGGTEAFF.